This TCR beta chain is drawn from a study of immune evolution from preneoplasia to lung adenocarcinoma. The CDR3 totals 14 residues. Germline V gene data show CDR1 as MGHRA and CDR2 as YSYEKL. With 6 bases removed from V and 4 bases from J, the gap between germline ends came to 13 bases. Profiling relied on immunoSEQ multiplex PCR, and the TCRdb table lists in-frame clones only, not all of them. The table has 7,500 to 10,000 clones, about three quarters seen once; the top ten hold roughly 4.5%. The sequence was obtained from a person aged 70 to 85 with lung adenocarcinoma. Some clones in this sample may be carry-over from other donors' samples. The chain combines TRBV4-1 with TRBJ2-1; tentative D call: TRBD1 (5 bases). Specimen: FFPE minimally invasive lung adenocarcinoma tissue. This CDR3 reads CASRARETYNEQFF. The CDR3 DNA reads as TGCGCCAGCAGGGCCAGGGAAACTTACAATGAGCAGTTCTTC.